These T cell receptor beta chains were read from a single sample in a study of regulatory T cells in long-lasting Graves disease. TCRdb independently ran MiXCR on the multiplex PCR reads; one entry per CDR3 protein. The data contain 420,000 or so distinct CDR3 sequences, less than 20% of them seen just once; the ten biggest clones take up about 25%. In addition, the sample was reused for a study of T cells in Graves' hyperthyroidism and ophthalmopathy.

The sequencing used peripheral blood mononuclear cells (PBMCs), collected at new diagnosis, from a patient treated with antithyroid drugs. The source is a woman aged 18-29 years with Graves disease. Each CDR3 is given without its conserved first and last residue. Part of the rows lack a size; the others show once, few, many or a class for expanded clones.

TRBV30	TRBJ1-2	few	AWRSTGAKHGYT
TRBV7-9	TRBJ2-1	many	ASSLVDGNEQF
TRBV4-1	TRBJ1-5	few	ASSLLWESNQPQH
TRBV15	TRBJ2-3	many	ATSRALRVLAASTDTQY
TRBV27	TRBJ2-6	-	ASRVGIGSGANVLT
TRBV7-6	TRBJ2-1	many	ASSLAVGNEQF
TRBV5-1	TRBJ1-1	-	ASSFGAGNTEAF
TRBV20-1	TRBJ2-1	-	SATGTSGSMHNEQF
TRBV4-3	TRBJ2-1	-	ASSQGLAGGPSDEQF
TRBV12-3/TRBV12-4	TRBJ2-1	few	ASSVGIPGRRGNEQF
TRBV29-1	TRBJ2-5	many	SVVWEGTETQY
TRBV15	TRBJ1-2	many	ATSRDNYGYT
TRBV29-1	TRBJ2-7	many	SVEGLAGVVYEQY
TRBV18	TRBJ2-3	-	ASSPPGTVGAADTQY
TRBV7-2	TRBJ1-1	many	ASSLDPGATEAF
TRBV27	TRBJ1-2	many	ASSGNRGTYGYT
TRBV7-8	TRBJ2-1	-	ASSLRASRYNEQF
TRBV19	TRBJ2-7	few	ASSRGPDSSHEQY
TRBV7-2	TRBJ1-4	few	ASSFGFGPGQGEKLF
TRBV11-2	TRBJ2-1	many	ASSFLRVEQF
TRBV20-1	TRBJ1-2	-	SASRSGQSFGYT
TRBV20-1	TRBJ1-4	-	SAQRGGATNEKLF
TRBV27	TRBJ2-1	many	ASTLRAVQVG
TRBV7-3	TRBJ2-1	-	ASSSTSGHNEQF
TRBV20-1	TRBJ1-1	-	SAIPLNTEAF
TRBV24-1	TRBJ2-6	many	ATSAQGAVAGANVLT
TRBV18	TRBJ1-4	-	ASSARSTNEKLF